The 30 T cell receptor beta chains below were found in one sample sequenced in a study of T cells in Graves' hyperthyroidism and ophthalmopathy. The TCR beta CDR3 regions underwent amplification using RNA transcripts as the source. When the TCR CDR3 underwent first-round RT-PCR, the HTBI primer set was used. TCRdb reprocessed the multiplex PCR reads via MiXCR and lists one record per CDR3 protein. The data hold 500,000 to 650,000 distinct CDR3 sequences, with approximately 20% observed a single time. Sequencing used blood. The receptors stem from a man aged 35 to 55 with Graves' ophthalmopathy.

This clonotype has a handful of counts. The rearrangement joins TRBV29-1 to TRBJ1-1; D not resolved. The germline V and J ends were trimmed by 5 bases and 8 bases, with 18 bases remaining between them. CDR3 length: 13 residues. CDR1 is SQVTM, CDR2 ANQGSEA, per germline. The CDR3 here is CSVSPRGFAEAFF. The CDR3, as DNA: TGCAGCGTTTCTCCCCGGGGTTTTGCCGAAGCTTTCTTT.

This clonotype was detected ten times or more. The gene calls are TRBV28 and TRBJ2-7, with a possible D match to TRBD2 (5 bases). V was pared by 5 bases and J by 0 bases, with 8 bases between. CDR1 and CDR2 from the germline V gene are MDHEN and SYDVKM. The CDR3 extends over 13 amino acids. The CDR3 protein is CASSVGVSYEQYF. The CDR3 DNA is TGTGCCAGCAGTGTCGGGGTCTCCTACGAGCAGTACTTC.

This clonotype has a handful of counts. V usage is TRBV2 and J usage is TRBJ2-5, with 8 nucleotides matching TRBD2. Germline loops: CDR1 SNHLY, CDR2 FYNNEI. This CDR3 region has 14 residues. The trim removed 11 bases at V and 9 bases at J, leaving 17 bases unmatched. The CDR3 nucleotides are TGTGCCGGAAAAGGTGGGACTAGAGTTAGTCCCCAGTACTTC. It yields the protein CAGKGGTRVSPQYF.

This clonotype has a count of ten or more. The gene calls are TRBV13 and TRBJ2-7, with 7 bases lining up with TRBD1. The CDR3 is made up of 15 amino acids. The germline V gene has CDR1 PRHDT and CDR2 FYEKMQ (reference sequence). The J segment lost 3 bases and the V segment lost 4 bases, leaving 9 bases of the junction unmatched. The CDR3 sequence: CASSSASGGVYEQYF. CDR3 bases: TGTGCCAGCAGCTCCGCTTCAGGGGGAGTCTACGAGCAGTACTTC.

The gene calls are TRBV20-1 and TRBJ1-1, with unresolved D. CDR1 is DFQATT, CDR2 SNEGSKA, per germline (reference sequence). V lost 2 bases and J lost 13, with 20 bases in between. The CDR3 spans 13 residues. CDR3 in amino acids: CSARLAGYQKLFF. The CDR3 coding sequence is TGCAGTGCTAGATTGGCGGGATACCAAAAGCTTTTCTTT.

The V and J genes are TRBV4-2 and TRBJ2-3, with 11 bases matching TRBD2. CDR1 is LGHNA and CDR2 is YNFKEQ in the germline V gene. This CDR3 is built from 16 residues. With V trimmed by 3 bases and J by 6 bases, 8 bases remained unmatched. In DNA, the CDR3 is TGTGCCAGCAGCCAGTTCGGGACTAGCGGCGAGGATACGCAGTATTTT. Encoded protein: CASSQFGTSGEDTQYF.

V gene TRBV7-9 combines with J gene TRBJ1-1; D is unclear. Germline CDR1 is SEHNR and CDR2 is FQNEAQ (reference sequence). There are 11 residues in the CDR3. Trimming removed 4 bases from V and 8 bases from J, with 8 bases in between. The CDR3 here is CASSWTVEAFF. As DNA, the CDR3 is TGTGCCAGCAGCTGGACCGTAGAAGCTTTCTTT.

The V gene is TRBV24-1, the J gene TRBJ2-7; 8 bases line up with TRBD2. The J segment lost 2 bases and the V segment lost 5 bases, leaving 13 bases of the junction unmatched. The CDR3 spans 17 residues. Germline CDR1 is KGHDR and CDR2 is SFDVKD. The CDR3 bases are TGTGCCACCAGTGTCCCTCCGGAGGAGCGGGAGCCCTACGAGCAGTACTTC. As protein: CATSVPPEEREPYEQYF.

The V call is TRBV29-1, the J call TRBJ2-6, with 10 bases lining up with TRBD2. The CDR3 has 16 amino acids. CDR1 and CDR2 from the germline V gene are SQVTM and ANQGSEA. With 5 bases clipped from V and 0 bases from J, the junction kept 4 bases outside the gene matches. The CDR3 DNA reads TGCAGCGTTCGAGCGGGAGGGAGCTCTGGGGCCAACGTCCTGACTTTC. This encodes CSVRAGGSSGANVLTF.

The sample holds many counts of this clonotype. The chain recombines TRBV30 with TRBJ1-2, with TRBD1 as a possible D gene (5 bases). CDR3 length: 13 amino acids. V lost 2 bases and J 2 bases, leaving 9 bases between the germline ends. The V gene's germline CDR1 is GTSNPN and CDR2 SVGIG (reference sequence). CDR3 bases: TGTGCCTGGAGTCTGGGGGACAACTATGGCTACACCTTC. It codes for CAWSLGDNYGYTF.

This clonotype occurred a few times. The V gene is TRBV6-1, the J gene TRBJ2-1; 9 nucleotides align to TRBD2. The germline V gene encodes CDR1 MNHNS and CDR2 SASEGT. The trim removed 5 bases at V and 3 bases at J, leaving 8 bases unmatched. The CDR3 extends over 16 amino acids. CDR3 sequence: CASSYVALAGYNEQFF. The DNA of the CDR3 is TGTGCCAGCAGTTATGTGGCACTAGCGGGCTACAATGAGCAGTTCTTC.

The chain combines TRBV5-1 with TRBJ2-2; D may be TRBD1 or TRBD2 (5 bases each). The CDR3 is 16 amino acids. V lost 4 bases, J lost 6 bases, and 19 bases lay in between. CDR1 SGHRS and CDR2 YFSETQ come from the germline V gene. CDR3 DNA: TGCGCCAGCAGCCAGAACGGGGCCCCGATGGCCGGGGAGCTGTTTTTT. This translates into CASSQNGAPMAGELFF.

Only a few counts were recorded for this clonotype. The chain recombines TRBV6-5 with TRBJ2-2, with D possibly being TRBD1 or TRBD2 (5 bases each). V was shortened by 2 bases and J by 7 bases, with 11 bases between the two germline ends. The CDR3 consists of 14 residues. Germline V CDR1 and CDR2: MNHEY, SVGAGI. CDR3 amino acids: CASSYIGAGGELFF. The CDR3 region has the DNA TGTGCCAGCAGTTACATAGGGGCGGGCGGGGAGCTGTTTTTT.

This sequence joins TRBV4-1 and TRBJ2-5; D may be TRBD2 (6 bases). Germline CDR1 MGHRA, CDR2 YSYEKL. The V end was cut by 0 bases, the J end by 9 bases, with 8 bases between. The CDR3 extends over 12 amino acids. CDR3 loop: CASSQEWGAQYF. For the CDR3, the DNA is TGCGCCAGCAGCCAAGAATGGGGGGCCCAGTACTTC.

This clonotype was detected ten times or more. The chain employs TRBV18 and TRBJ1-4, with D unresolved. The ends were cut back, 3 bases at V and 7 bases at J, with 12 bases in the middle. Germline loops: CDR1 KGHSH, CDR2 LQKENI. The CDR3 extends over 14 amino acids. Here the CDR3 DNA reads TGTGCCAGCTCACCGAGCATGTCGGGTGAAAAACTGTTTTTT. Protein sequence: CASSPSMSGEKLFF.

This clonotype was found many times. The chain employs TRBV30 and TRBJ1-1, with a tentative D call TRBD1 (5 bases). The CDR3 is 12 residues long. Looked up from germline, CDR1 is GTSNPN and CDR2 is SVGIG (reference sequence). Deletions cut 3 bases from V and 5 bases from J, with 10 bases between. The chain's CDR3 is CAWRGVLTEAFF. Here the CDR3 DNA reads TGTGCCTGGAGAGGGGTATTGACTGAAGCTTTCTTT.

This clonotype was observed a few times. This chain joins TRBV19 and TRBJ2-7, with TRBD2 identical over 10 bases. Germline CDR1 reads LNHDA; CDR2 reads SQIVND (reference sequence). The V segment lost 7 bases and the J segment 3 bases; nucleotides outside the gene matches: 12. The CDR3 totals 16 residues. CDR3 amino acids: CASNPPGAGGVYEQYF. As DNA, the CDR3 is TGTGCCAGTAACCCGCCCGGAGCGGGAGGGGTCTACGAGCAGTACTTC.

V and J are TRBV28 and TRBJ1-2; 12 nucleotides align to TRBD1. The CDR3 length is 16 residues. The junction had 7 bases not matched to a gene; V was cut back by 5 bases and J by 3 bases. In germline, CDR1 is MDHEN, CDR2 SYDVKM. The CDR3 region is CASSDPGTGGHYGYTF. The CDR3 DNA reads TGTGCCAGCAGTGACCCCGGGACAGGGGGCCACTATGGCTACACCTTC.

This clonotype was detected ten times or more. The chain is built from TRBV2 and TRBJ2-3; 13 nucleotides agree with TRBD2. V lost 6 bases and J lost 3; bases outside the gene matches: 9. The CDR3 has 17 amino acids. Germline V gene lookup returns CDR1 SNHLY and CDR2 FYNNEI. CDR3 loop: CASSDHTGLAGTDTQYF. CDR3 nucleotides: TGTGCCAGCAGCGACCATACGGGACTAGCGGGGACAGATACGCAGTATTTT.

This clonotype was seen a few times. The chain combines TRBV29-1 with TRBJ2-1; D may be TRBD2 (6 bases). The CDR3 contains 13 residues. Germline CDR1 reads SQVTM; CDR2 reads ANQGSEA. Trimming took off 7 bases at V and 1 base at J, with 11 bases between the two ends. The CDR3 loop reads CSAAEGSYNEQFF. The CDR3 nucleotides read TGCAGCGCCGCGGAGGGATCCTACAATGAGCAGTTCTTC.

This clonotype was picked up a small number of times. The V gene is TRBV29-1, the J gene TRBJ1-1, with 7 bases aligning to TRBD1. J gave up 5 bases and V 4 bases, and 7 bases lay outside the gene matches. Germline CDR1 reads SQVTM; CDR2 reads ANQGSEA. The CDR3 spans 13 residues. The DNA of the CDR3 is TGCAGCGTTGGGAACAGGGGCGCGACTGAAGCTTTCTTT. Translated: CSVGNRGATEAFF.

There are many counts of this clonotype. The CDR3 bases are TGTGCCAGCAGTCGGGACGGCAATAATTCACCCCTCCACTTT. Encoded protein: CASSRDGNNSPLHF. This chain connects TRBV2 to TRBJ1-6; a possible D gene is TRBD1 (5 bases). V lost 5 bases, J lost 5 bases, and 10 bases lay in between. CDR3 size: 14 residues. The V gene's germline CDR1 is SNHLY and CDR2 FYNNEI.

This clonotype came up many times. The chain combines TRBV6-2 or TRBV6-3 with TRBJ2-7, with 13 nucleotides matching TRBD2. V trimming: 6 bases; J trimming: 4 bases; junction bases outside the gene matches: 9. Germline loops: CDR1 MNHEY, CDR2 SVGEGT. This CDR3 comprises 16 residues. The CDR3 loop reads CASSSGLAGDRYEQYF. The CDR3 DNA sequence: TGTGCCAGCAGCTCCGGACTAGCGGGAGATCGATACGAGCAGTACTTC.

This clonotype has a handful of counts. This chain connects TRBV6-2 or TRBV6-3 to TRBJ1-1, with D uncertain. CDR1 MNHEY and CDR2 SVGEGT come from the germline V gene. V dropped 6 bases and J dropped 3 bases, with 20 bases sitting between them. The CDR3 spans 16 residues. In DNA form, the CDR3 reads TGTGCCAGCAGAACCATTCGGAGGGCTCGGGACACTGAAGCTTTCTTT. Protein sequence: CASRTIRRARDTEAFF.

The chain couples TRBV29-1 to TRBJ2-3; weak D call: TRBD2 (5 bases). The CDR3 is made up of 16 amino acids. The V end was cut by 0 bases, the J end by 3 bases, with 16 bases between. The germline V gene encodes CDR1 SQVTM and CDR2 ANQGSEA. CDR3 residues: CSVEDHRRRGTDTQYF. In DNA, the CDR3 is TGCAGCGTTGAAGATCACCGGAGGAGAGGGACAGATACGCAGTATTTT.

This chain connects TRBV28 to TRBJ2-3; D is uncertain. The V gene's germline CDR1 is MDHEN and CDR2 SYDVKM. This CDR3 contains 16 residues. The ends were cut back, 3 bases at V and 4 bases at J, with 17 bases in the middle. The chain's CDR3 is CASSFVSGGSSDTQYF. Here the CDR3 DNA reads TGTGCCAGCAGTTTCGTTTCTGGTGGAAGCTCAGATACGCAGTATTTT.

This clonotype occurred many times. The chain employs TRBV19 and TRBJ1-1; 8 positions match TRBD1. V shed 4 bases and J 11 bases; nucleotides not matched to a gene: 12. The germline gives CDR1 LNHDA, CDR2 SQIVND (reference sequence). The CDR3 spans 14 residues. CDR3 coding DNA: TGTGCCAGTAGTACCACGATTCAGGGGGCGCGGGCTTTCTTT. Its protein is CASSTTIQGARAFF.

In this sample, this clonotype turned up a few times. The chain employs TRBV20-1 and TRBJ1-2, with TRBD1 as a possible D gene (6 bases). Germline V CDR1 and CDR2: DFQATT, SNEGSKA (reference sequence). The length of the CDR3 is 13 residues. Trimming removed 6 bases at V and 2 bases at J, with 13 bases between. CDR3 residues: CSAQPQGNYGYTF. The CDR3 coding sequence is TGCAGTGCCCAACCCCAGGGGAACTATGGCTACACCTTC.

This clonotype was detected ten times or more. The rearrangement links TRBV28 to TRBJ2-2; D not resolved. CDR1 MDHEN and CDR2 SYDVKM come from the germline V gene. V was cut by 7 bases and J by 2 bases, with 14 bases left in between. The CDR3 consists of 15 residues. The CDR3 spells CASNPRWGNTGELFF. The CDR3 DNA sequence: TGTGCCAGCAACCCTAGGTGGGGAAACACCGGGGAGCTGTTTTTT.

In DNA, the CDR3 is TGTGCTAGTGGCCAGCAGGGGAGGGGATCACCCCTCCACTTT. Its protein product is CASGQQGRGSPLHF. The chain employs TRBV12-5 and TRBJ1-6; D is possibly TRBD1 (6 bases). V lost 6 bases and J 10 bases, leaving 16 bases between the germline ends. The CDR3 sequence is 14 residues long. Germline loops: CDR1 LGHNT, CDR2 FRNRAP.